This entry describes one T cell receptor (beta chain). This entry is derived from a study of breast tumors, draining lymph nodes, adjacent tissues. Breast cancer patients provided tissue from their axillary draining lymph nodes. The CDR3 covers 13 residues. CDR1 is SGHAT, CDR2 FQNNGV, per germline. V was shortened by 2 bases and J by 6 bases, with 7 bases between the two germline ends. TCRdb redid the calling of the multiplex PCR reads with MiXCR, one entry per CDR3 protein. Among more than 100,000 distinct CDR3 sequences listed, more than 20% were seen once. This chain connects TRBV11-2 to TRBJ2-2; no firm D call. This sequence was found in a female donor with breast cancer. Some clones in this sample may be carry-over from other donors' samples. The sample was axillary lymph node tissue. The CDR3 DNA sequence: TGTGCCAGCAGCTTAAGGGCCCCCGGGGAGCTGTTTTTT. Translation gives CASSLRAPGELFF.